Listed below are T cell receptor beta chains from one sample, sequenced in a study of T cell responses to AZD1222 COVID-19 vaccine. TCRdb's table, derived via immunoSEQ multiplex PCR, lists solely in-frame clones and lacks some. The sample carries approximately 96,000 clones, 86% recorded once. Sequences were derived from peripheral blood, sampled 28 days after the second AZD1222 dose. All receptors come from an adult who received the AZD1222 COVID-19 vaccine. Each CDR3 is given with its conserved first and last residue. D genes are given only for firm matches. Not all rows give a size; the values are once, few, many and, for expanded clones, a class.

V gene	D gene	clone size	J gene	CDR3 DNA	CDR3 protein
TRBV18	NA	NA	TRBJ1-3	TGTGCCAGCTCACCCAACACCTACTCTGGAAACACCATATATTTT	CASSPNTYSGNTIYF
TRBV6-5	NA	NA	TRBJ2-7	TGTGCCAGCAGTTACTCTTTGGACAGAGACTACGAGCAGTACTTC	CASSYSLDRDYEQYF
TRBV9	TRBD2	NA	TRBJ2-1	TGTGCCAGCGGGGGGGTGTCCTACAATGAGCAGTTCTTC	CASGGVSYNEQFF
TRBV9	TRBD2	NA	TRBJ2-5	TGTGCCAGCAGCGTAGTGGGACTATGTGAAGAGACCCAGTACTTC	CASSVVGLCEETQYF
TRBV7-9	TRBD1	NA	TRBJ2-7	TGTGCCAGCAGCTTGCCCCCAGGACAGGGGGCGGCCGAGCAGTACTTC	CASSLPPGQGAAEQYF
TRBV30	NA	NA	TRBJ1-5	TGTGCCTGGAGCGCGGGGGATCAGCCCCAGCATTTT	CAWSAGDQPQHF
TRBV20-1	NA	NA	TRBJ2-2	TGCAGTGCTAGAGGAGACGGGGAGCTGTTTTTT	CSARGDGELFF
TRBV28	TRBD1	NA	TRBJ2-4	TGTGCCAGCAGCCAAGACAGGGGTTGGGGCCTAGCCAAAAACATTCAGTACTTC	CASSQDRGWGLAKNIQYF
TRBV5-4	NA	few	TRBJ2-1	TGTGCCAGCAGCTTGGTCGATGAGCAGTTCTTC	CASSLVDEQFF
TRBV19	NA	NA	TRBJ1-5	TGTGCCAGTAGTGTCTCCAATGGGGGGGCTGGTCAGCCCCAGCATTTT	CASSVSNGGAGQPQHF
TRBV5-6	TRBD2	NA	TRBJ2-7	TGTGCCAGCACCCGCCTCGGGGGGGTTTACGAGCAGTACTTC	CASTRLGGVYEQYF
TRBV6-5	NA	NA	TRBJ2-3	TGTGCCAGCAGTTACTCGAATAGGGGTAGCACAGATACGCAGTATTTT	CASSYSNRGSTDTQYF
TRBV10-3	NA	NA	TRBJ2-5	TGTGCCATCAGTGAGGACGGAGAGACCCAGTACTTC	CAISEDGETQYF
TRBV5-8	TRBD2	NA	TRBJ2-7	TGTGCCAGCAGATCACGGGGGGTTGGCTACGAGCAGTACTTC	CASRSRGVGYEQYF
TRBV6-5	NA	NA	TRBJ2-2	TGTGCCAGCATTGGACGGAACACCGGGGAGCTGTTTTTT	CASIGRNTGELFF
TRBV3-1/TRBV3-2	NA	NA	TRBJ1-5	TGTGCCAGCAGCCAAGGGGGAGGCGATCAGCCCCAGCATTTT	CASSQGGGDQPQHF
TRBV19	TRBD1	NA	TRBJ1-4	TGTGCCAGTAAGGACAGGGGAACTAATGAAAAACTGTTTTTT	CASKDRGTNEKLFF
TRBV6-2/TRBV6-3	NA	NA	TRBJ1-1	TGTGCCAGCACCCCGGCGGGGAATGCTGAAGCTTTCTTT	CASTPAGNAEAFF
TRBV12-3/TRBV12-4	TRBD2	NA	TRBJ2-7	TGTGCCAGCAGTTCCGGAAGGAGCGGGGGGATCCACTTC	CASSSGRSGGIHF
TRBV23-1	NA	few	TRBJ2-2	TGCGCCAGCAGTCAATCCCGCAACACCGGGGAGCTGTTTTTT	CASSQSRNTGELFF